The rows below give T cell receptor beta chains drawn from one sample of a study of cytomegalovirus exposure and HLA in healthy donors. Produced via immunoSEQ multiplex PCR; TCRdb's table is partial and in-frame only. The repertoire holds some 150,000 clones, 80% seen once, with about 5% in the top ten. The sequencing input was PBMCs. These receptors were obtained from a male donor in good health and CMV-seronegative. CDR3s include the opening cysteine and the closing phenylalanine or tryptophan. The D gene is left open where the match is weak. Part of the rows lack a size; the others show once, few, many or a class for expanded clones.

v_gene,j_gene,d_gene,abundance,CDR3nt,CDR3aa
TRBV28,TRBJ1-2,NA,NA,TGTGCCGGCAGTTTATCTGGTAGTTCTGGCTACACCTTC,CAGSLSGSSGYTF
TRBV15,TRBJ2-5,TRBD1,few,TGTGCCACCAGCAGACTAGGGACAGGGCAGTACCAAGAGACCCAGTACTTC,CATSRLGTGQYQETQYF
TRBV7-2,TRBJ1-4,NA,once,TGTGCCAGCAGCTTAGGTGGTGGAGGGGTGGGGGAAAAACTGTTTTTT,CASSLGGGGVGEKLFF
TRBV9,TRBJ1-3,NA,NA,TGTGCCAGCAGCGATAAAGGGGGTCCTGGAAACACCATATATTTT,CASSDKGGPGNTIYF
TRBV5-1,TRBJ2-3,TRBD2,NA,TGCGCCAGCAGCTTGGGGCTAGCGGGGGGCACAGATACGCAGTATTTT,CASSLGLAGGTDTQYF
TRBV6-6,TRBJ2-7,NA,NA,TGTGCCAGCAGTTACAGTGAGCAATACGAGCAGTACTTC,CASSYSEQYEQYF
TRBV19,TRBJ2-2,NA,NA,TGTGCCAGTAAACCCGATAGGAGGGCCCCCGGGGAGCTGTTTTTT,CASKPDRRAPGELFF
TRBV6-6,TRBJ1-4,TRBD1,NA,TGTGCCAGCAGTAATGGGACAGCTCGTAATGAAAAACTGTTTTTT,CASSNGTARNEKLFF
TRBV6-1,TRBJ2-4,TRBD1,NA,TGTGCCAGCAGTGAAGCTAGGACAGGGGGCTTCTTAAACATTCAGTACTTC,CASSEARTGGFLNIQYF
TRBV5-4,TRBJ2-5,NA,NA,TGTGCCAGCAGCTTGGGTGGGAGCGGGTCGGAGACCCAGTACTTC,CASSLGGSGSETQYF